The 24 T cell receptor beta chains below were found in one sample sequenced in a study of T-cell memory formation after mild COVID-19. TCRdb re-called the 5' RACE reads with MiXCR, one entry per CDR3 protein. The table has approximately 290,000 distinct CDR3 sequences, just under 20% seen once. Sequencing was performed on PBMCs or a T cell subset sorted from them (not recorded which). Receptor source: a man aged 18 to 35 who had mild COVID-19 (a few samples of this study predate the infection). Cell type and time point are not known.

The chain combines TRBV19 with TRBJ2-5, with a possible D match to TRBD1 (6 bases). Trimming took off 9 bases at V and 12 bases at J, with 11 bases between the two ends. This CDR3 spans 9 amino acids. The germline V gene encodes CDR1 LNHDA and CDR2 SQIVND (reference sequence). The CDR3 loop reads CASGTPKYF. CDR3 DNA sequence: TGTGCCAGCGGGACACCGAAGTACTTC.

This clonotype was seen only a few times. The chain joins TRBV6-1 to TRBJ1-4; D ambiguous. The CDR3 has 15 amino acids. Deletions cut 0 bases from V and 7 bases from J, with 12 bases between. The germline gives CDR1 MNHNS, CDR2 SASEGT. CDR3 coding DNA: TGTGCCAGCAGTGAAGCTAGAGGGTGGTTTGAAAAACTGTTTTTT. Translating gives CASSEARGWFEKLFF.

V is TRBV5-1 and J is TRBJ2-7; 7 bases map to TRBD1. Germline lookup yields CDR1 SGHRS and CDR2 YFSETQ. V gave up 5 bases and J gave up 2 bases; unmatched junction bases: 16. The CDR3 extends over 17 amino acids. CDR3 amino acids: CASSPGGVLGGTYEQYF. In DNA, the CDR3 is TGCGCCAGCAGTCCAGGGGGTGTCTTAGGGGGCACCTACGAGCAGTACTTC.

This clonotype was found a few times. The chain carries TRBV7-6 and TRBJ2-7; TRBD1 matches at 9 bases. Looked up from germline, CDR1 is SGHVS and CDR2 is FNYEAQ. V was pared by 0 bases and J by 2 bases, with 2 bases of the junction left unmatched. CDR3 length: 15 amino acids. Written as DNA, the CDR3 is TGTGCCAGCAGCTTAGCTGGGACAGGGACCTACGAGCAGTACTTC. It codes for CASSLAGTGTYEQYF.

This clonotype was detected ten times or more. This chain links TRBV19 with TRBJ2-1, with 12 positions matching TRBD2. V lost 9 bases, J lost 4 bases, and 4 bases stayed unmatched. Germline values: CDR1 LNHDA, CDR2 SQIVND (reference sequence). The CDR3 consists of 14 residues. The chain's CDR3 is CASTGLAGYNEQFF. The CDR3 DNA sequence: TGTGCCAGCACAGGACTAGCGGGGTACAATGAGCAGTTCTTC.

The chain joins TRBV27 to TRBJ2-1; possibly TRBD1 or TRBD2 for D (5 bases each). CDR3 length: 14 amino acids. Germline CDR1 reads MNHEY; CDR2 reads SMNVEV (reference sequence). The V gene lost 7 bases and the J gene lost 2 bases, with 12 bases spanning the gap. CDR3 loop: CASKSRGAYNEQFF. In DNA, the CDR3 is TGTGCCAGCAAGTCGAGAGGGGCCTACAATGAGCAGTTCTTC.

The sample holds a few counts of this clonotype. This chain joins TRBV6-2 or TRBV6-3 and TRBJ1-5; TRBD1 matches 7 bases. Per the germline V gene, CDR1 is MNHEY and CDR2 is SVGEGT. J gave up 4 bases and V 2 bases, and 5 bases lay outside the gene matches. The length of the CDR3 is 15 residues. This chain's CDR3 is CASSYLQTGNQPQHF. The CDR3 DNA reads as TGTGCCAGCAGTTACCTTCAGACAGGGAATCAGCCCCAGCATTTT.

This sequence joins TRBV12-3 or TRBV12-4 and TRBJ1-5; D might be TRBD1 (5 bases). The ends were cut back, 2 bases at V and 7 bases at J, with 9 bases in the middle. The CDR3 totals 13 residues. The DNA of the CDR3 is TGTGCCAGCAGTTTACCGACAGAGCAGCCCCAGCATTTT. It codes for CASSLPTEQPQHF.

CDR3 in amino acids: CASARTSGVGDTQYF. The CDR3 coding sequence is TGTGCCAGCGCTCGCACTAGCGGGGTCGGAGATACGCAGTATTTT. This chain connects TRBV6-2 or TRBV6-3 to TRBJ2-3, with TRBD2 matching 10 bases. With V trimmed by 8 bases and J by 5 bases, 10 bases remained unmatched. Germline-derived CDR1 and CDR2 are MNHEY and SVGEGT. The CDR3 loop spans 15 amino acids.

This clonotype has more than one count but fewer than ten. The V call is TRBV12-3 or TRBV12-4, the J call TRBJ1-1; no clear D. The CDR3 runs 14 residues. Between the trimmed V and J ends, which lost 3 bases and 7 bases, there was a span of 15 bases. CDR3 sequence reads: CASSFTDGRREAFF. As DNA, the CDR3 is TGTGCCAGCAGTTTTACCGACGGACGGCGTGAAGCTTTCTTT.

The V and J genes are TRBV7-9 and TRBJ2-1, with D uncertain. V lost 6 bases, J lost 2 bases, and 23 bases lay in between. The length of the CDR3 is 18 residues. The germline CDR1 and CDR2 sequences are SEHNR and FQNEAQ (reference sequence). DNA for the CDR3: TGTGCCAGCAGTCCCACCCCCGGCCAGACACCAACCTACAATGAGCAGTTCTTC. Translation gives CASSPTPGQTPTYNEQFF. Together with reference TRBV7-9 and TRBJ2-1, the CDR3 gives the full variable domain: DTGVSQNPRHKITKRGQNVTFRCDPISEHNRLYWYRQTLGQGPEFLTYFQNEAQLEKSRLLSDRFSAERPKGSFSTLEIQRTEQGDSAMYLCASSPTPGQTPTYNEQFFGPGTRLTVL.

This clonotype was observed a few times. The V gene is TRBV5-1, the J gene TRBJ2-2; a possible D gene is TRBD1 (5 bases). V lost 3 bases and J 4 bases, leaving 10 bases between the germline ends. Germline CDR1 and CDR2: SGHRS and YFSETQ. This CDR3 has 14 residues. The CDR3 here is CASSSRGSTGELFF. CDR3 coding DNA: TGCGCCAGCAGCTCAAGGGGCAGCACCGGGGAGCTGTTTTTT.

The rearrangement joins TRBV5-1 to TRBJ2-3; D remains unclear. CDR1 and CDR2 (germline): SGHRS, YFSETQ. V was shortened by 6 bases and J by 4 bases, with 0 bases between the two germline ends. This CDR3 region has 9 residues. In DNA form, the CDR3 reads TGCGCCAGCACAGATACGCAGTATTTT. Translating it yields CASTDTQYF.

This clonotype turned up a few times. The chain joins TRBV25-1 to TRBJ2-7; possible D gene TRBD2, 6 bases. This CDR3 contains 13 residues. V was shortened by 8 bases and J by 3 bases, with 14 bases between the two germline ends. The germline CDR1 and CDR2 sequences are MGHDK and SYGVNS. CDR3 loop: CASSRGTGYEQYF. In DNA form, the CDR3 reads TGTGCCAGCTCTCGAGGGACTGGCTACGAGCAGTACTTC.

This clonotype was seen a handful of times. V is TRBV7-3 and J is TRBJ1-1, with D possibly TRBD1 on 5 matching bases. Trimming shortened V by 0 bases and J by 10 bases, and 12 bases separated the two germline ends. The V gene's germline CDR1 is SGHTA and CDR2 FQGTGA. This CDR3 contains 13 residues. In DNA form, the CDR3 reads TGTGCCAGCAGCTTAACGGGGCAAACCGTAGCTTTCTTT. Its translation is CASSLTGQTVAFF.

The chain has TRBV15 and TRBJ2-2; D gene ambiguous. Trimming left V 0 bases short and J 3 bases short, with 5 bases between. The germline gives CDR1 LNHNV, CDR2 YYDKDF (reference sequence). This CDR3 contains 14 residues. The CDR3 here is CATSRDSDTGELFF. The DNA of the CDR3 is TGTGCCACCAGCAGAGATTCAGACACCGGGGAGCTGTTTTTT.

This chain joins TRBV5-1 and TRBJ2-3, with 8 positions matching TRBD1. The ends lost 0 bases at V and 6 bases at J; junction bases unmatched: 9. This CDR3 contains 16 residues. CDR1 SGHRS and CDR2 YFSETQ come from the germline V gene. The CDR3 DNA sequence: TGCGCCAGCAGCTTGGCCGGGACAGGCAACTGGGATACGCAGTATTTT. It specifies CASSLAGTGNWDTQYF.

The chain is built from TRBV15 and TRBJ1-5; D might be TRBD1 (5 bases). CDR3 length: 15 residues. The V gene's germline CDR1 is LNHNV and CDR2 YYDKDF (reference sequence). V was clipped by 0 bases and J by 5 bases, with 11 bases between them. The CDR3 DNA reads TGTGCCACCAGCAGAGAGGGGCGACTTGATCAGCCCCAGCATTTT. This gives the protein CATSREGRLDQPQHF.

This clonotype was seen more than once but under ten times. The V call is TRBV5-1, the J call TRBJ2-5; 9 bases are a match to TRBD2. The V and J ends lost 2 bases and 2 bases, in that order; junction bases with no gene match: 7. CDR3 length: 16 amino acids. Germline CDR1 and CDR2: SGHRS and YFSETQ. The CDR3 DNA reads as TGCGCCAGCAGCTTTCTAGCGGGGACAGTACAAGAGACCCAGTACTTC. It yields the protein CASSFLAGTVQETQYF.

This sequence joins TRBV6-5 and TRBJ1-2; no clear D. This CDR3 is built from 13 residues. Germline V gene lookup returns CDR1 MNHEY and CDR2 SVGAGI. Trimming stripped 0 bases from V and 6 bases from J, with 8 bases between. CDR3 DNA sequence: TGTGCCAGCAGTTACTCCCCGCGTCATGGCTACACCTTC. Its protein product is CASSYSPRHGYTF.

The sample holds a few counts of this clonotype. The V call is TRBV28, the J call TRBJ2-5, with D perhaps being TRBD1 or TRBD2 (6 bases each). CDR1 is MDHEN and CDR2 is SYDVKM in the germline V gene. The CDR3 has 16 amino acids. The V end was cut by 2 bases, the J end by 3 bases, with 16 bases between. CDR3 DNA: TGTGCCAGCAGTTTAGGAGGGGGAGGCGGTGAAGAGACCCAGTACTTC. Its protein product is CASSLGGGGGEETQYF.

Ten or more counts support this clonotype. The chain combines TRBV24-1 with TRBJ2-3; D remains unclear. V lost 3 bases, J lost 0 bases, and 3 bases lay in between. The CDR3 is 13 amino acids. The germline CDR1 and CDR2 sequences are KGHDR and SFDVKD. DNA for the CDR3: TGTGCCACCAGTGATCGTAGCACAGATACGCAGTATTTT. It codes for CATSDRSTDTQYF.

This sequence joins TRBV7-3 and TRBJ2-3; D is unclear. Germline-derived CDR1 and CDR2 are SGHTA and FQGTGA. CDR3 length: 13 residues. V was clipped by 6 bases and J by 2 bases, with 9 bases between them. In nucleotides, the CDR3 is TGTGCCAGCAGTGGAGACAACACAGATACGCAGTATTTT. Translated: CASSGDNTDTQYF.

This clonotype was detected only a few times. This chain connects TRBV3-1 to TRBJ1-2, with D possibly TRBD1 on 5 matching bases. Germline CDR1 and CDR2: LGHDT and YNNKEL (reference sequence). This CDR3 region has 17 residues. V was trimmed by 0 bases and J by 7 bases, leaving 21 bases between them. The CDR3 spells CASSQEGVAGTAGGYTF. The DNA for the CDR3 is TGTGCCAGCAGCCAAGAAGGGGTAGCAGGAACTGCGGGTGGCTACACCTTC.